The 10 T cell receptor beta chains below were found in one sample sequenced in a study of post-analysis software for immune sequencing data (dated by TCRdb to between 2015 and 2017). General conclusions and limits of the study: Significantly higher frequencies in patients than in controls were found for five or six TRBV segments, including TRBV5-6, TRBV5-1 and TRBV20-1.

Their target antigens are unknown. The method behind the library was PCR. Sequencing was carried out with an Illumina HiSeq 2500. Unique molecular identifiers were incorporated into TCR beta cDNA libraries to reduce PCR and sequencing biases. In TCRdb, the public reads were trimmed at Q25 with fastp and aligned with MiXCR, with productive beta chains retained. Rows are unified per CDR3 protein, each entry keeping the most common DNA and genes. The sample table contains 600,000 to 700,000 distinct CDR3 sequences; only one count was recorded for approximately 60% of them. 10% to 12% of the sample lies in the top ten. The sequenced sample was blood. These receptors came from a girl under 10 years old with multiple sclerosis.

This clonotype came up a few times. The chain links TRBV6-2 or TRBV6-3 to TRBJ2-4; D assignment may be TRBD1 or TRBD2 (5 bases each). Germline CDR1 and CDR2: MNHEY and SVGEGT. Trimming removed 2 bases at V and 6 bases at J, with 14 bases between. The CDR3 runs 15 residues. CDR3 amino acids: CASSYTRGAGNIQYF. The CDR3 nucleotides read TGTGCCAGCAGTTACACAAGAGGGGCCGGAAACATTCAGTACTTC.

V gene TRBV15 combines with J gene TRBJ2-3; 14 nucleotides match TRBD2. V shed 8 bases and J 4 bases; nucleotides not matched to a gene: 2. The CDR3 sequence is 14 residues long. Germline loops: CDR1 LNHNV, CDR2 YYDKDF (reference sequence). CDR3 loop: CATGTSGSPDTQYF. CDR3 sequence (DNA): TGTGCCACCGGGACTAGCGGGAGCCCAGATACGCAGTATTTT.

The chain couples TRBV6-1 to TRBJ1-1; D remains unclear. The V and J ends lost 7 bases and 8 bases respectively, with 23 bases between them. Germline V gene sequence: CDR1 MNHNS, CDR2 SASEGT. The CDR3 covers 15 residues. The CDR3, as DNA: TGTGCCAGCAAAGTGGTGAACCTGGTGGAACCAGAAGCTTTCTTT. It codes for CASKVVNLVEPEAFF.

The J gene is TRBJ2-1, the V gene TRBV27, with 8 bases that match TRBD2. Germline V gene lookup returns CDR1 MNHEY and CDR2 SMNVEV (reference sequence). The CDR3 is 16 residues long. V was pared by 7 bases and J by 5 bases, with 13 bases of the junction left unmatched. The CDR3: CASKPGTRILHNEQFF. DNA for the CDR3: TGTGCCAGCAAGCCAGGGACTAGAATCCTCCACAATGAGCAGTTCTTC.

The V call is TRBV2, the J call TRBJ2-1; perhaps TRBD2 as D (5 bases). The length of the CDR3 is 15 residues. V was pared by 2 bases and J by 5 bases, with 13 bases between. Germline CDR1 and CDR2: SNHLY and FYNNEI. Written as DNA, the CDR3 is TGTGCCAGCAGTGAAACCGCCGGGATGAACAATGAGCAGTTCTTC. Translated: CASSETAGMNNEQFF.

This clonotype has a handful of counts. The rearrangement links TRBV10-3 to TRBJ2-2; 7 bases fit TRBD2. The V and J ends lost 3 bases and 5 bases, in that order; junction bases with no gene match: 6. CDR1 is ENHRY, CDR2 SYGVKD, per germline. The CDR3 covers 15 residues. CDR3 coding DNA: TGTGCCATCAGTGATGTCCGGGGAGGGACCGGGGAGCTGTTTTTT. This gives the protein CAISDVRGGTGELFF.

This rearrangement joins TRBV3-1 to TRBJ1-1, with TRBD1 matching over 8 bases. This CDR3 region has 14 residues. CDR1 is LGHDT, CDR2 YNNKEL, per germline (reference sequence). V was clipped by 4 bases and J by 11 bases; unmatched bases: 12. Here the CDR3 DNA reads TGTGCCAGCAGCCCGGACAGGGTTTCACGGTGGGCTTTCTTT. Translating gives CASSPDRVSRWAFF.

In this sample, this clonotype turned up a few times. The V call is TRBV29-1, the J call TRBJ2-5; 8 bases map to TRBD2. The J segment lost 5 bases and the V segment lost 4 bases, leaving 12 bases of the junction unmatched. CDR3 length equals 15 residues. Per the germline V gene, CDR1 is SQVTM and CDR2 is ANQGSEA. The DNA of the CDR3 is TGCAGCGTTGTCCTAGCGGGTCACGAGGGGGAGACCCAGTACTTC. It encodes CSVVLAGHEGETQYF.

There are a few counts of this clonotype. J is TRBJ2-3 and V is TRBV5-1, with 15 positions matching TRBD2. Losses at the gene ends were 3 bases for V and 2 bases for J; bases not matched to a gene: 4. CDR1 is SGHRS and CDR2 is YFSETQ in the germline V gene. The CDR3 length is 17 residues. This CDR3 reads CASSSGLAGGSTDTQYF. In DNA form, the CDR3 reads TGCGCCAGCAGCTCGGGACTAGCGGGAGGCTCCACAGATACGCAGTATTTT.

The chain carries TRBV7-2 and TRBJ2-1; TRBD2 might be the D (7 bases). This CDR3 has 19 residues. Germline V lookup: CDR1 SGHTA, CDR2 FQGNSA. Trimming took 4 bases from V and 0 from J, leaving 22 bases between them. The CDR3 loop reads CASSSGGLESFSSYNEQFF. The CDR3 DNA reads TGTGCCAGCAGCTCCGGGGGGCTAGAGTCATTCAGCTCCTACAATGAGCAGTTCTTC.